Sequencing of this T cell receptor (beta chain) was carried out in a study of blood T cell repertoires in COVID-19. Germline-derived CDR1 and CDR2 are ENHRY and SYGVKD. The CDR3 totals 13 residues. Germline trimming cut 6 bases from V and 5 bases from J; bases unmatched to any gene: 3. Sequencing used immunoSEQ multiplex PCR; TCRdb keeps in-frame clones, though not all of them. Of fewer than 150,000 clones in the sample, 85% were seen once. This TCR was sampled from a human donor in a cohort sampled during active COVID-19. The genes are TRBV10-3 and TRBJ2-2; 7 nucleotides align to TRBD1. Sequenced input: peripheral blood. CDR3 sequence: CAISDRATGELFF. CDR3 sequence (DNA): TGTGCCATCAGCGACAGGGCGACCGGGGAGCTGTTTTTT.